This TCR beta chain was identified in a study of STAT5B mutations in CD4+ large granular lymphocyte leukemia. The assay was run at survey level. Generated by immunoSEQ multiplex PCR, the TCRdb table keeps only in-frame clones and is missing some. Here the sample spans about 35,000 clones, about 70% being singletons. Buffy coats from healthy blood donors served as controls. As regards this clone: The antigen is unknown.

Study results and limitations: Top patient clones used TRBV06 genes more often: 8/27 versus 2/35 in controls. Patient CD4-sorted repertoires looked more clonal than healthy CD4+ repertoires, even without putative leukemic clones.

The CDR3 contains 14 residues. Per the germline V gene, CDR1 is SGDLS and CDR2 is YYNGEE. Trimming took 4 bases from V and 1 from J, leaving 11 bases between them. The chain uses TRBV9 and TRBJ1-1; D is perhaps TRBD1 (6 bases). The material sequenced was CD4+ T cells from blood buffy coats. The origin of this receptor is a human donor in good health. The CDR3: CASSLGQRNTEAFF. The CDR3 DNA reads TGTGCCAGCAGCCTAGGACAGCGGAACACTGAAGCTTTCTTT. Complete variable domain (other parts from reference TRBV9 and TRBJ1-1): DSGVTQTPKHLITATGQRVTLRCSPRSGDLSVYWYQQSLDQGLQFLIQYYNGEERAKGNILERFSAQQFPDLHSELNLSSLELGDSALYFCASSLGQRNTEAFFGQGTRLTVV.